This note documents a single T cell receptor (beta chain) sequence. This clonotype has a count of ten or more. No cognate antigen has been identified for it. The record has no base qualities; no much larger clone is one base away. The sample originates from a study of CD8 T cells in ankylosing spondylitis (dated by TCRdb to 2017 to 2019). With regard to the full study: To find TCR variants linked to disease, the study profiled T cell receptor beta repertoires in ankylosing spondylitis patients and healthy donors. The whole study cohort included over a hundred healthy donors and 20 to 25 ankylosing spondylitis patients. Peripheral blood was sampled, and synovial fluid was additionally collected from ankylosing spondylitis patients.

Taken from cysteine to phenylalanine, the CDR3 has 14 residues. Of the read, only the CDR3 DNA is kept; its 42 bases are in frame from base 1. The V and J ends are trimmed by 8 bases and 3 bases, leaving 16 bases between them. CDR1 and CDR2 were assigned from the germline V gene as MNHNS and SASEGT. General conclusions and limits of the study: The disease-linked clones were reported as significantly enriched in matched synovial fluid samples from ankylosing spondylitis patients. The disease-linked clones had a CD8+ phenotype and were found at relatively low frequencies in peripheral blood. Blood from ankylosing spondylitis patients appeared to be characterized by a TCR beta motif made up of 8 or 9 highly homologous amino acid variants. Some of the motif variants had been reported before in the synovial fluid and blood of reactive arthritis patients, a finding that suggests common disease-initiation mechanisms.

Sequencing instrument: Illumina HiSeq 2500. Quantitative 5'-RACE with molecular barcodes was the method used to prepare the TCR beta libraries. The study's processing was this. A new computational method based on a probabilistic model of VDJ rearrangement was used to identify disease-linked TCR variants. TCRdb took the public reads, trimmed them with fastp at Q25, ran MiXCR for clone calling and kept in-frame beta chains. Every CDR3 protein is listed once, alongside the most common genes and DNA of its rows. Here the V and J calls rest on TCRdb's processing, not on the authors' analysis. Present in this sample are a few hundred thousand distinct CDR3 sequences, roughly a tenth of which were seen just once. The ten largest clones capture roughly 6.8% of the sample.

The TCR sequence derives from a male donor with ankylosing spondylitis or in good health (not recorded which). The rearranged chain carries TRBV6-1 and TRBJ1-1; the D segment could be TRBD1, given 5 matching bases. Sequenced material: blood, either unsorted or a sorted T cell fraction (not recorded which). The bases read TGTGCCAGCTCCTGGGGGGGGGTCGACACTGAAGCTTTCTTT. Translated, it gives CASSWGGVDTEAFF.